The subject of this entry is one TCR beta chain. The source of the sample is a study of blood T cell repertoires in COVID-19. In the study overall: Nucleic acid was either cDNA or gDNA, and it came from T cells, B-cell-depleted T cells, or PBMCs.

CDR1 is SGHAT and CDR2 is FQNNGV in the germline V gene. J gave up 2 bases and V 5 bases, and 2 bases lay outside the gene matches. This CDR3 comprises 15 residues. Per the original methods: Amplification from reference gene primers served as the basis for estimated nucleated cell counts. Data came from immunoSEQ multiplex PCR; TCRdb stores just in-frame clones and leaves some out. V and J calls and clone size follow that table, whereas D and trimming were derived from the DNA. The sample gives a few hundred thousand clones, 84% of which show up once; about 1.5% is in the top ten. The specimen was peripheral blood. The rearrangement uses TRBV11-2 and TRBJ1-6; 8 bases are shared with TRBD1. The source of this sequence is a woman between 40 and 55 years old who had recovered from COVID-19. The CDR3 sequence is CASSKGQAYNSPLHF. The CDR3, as DNA: TGTGCCAGCAGCAAGGGACAGGCCTATAATTCACCCCTCCACTTT.